Listed below are T cell receptor beta chains from one sample, sequenced in a study of T cells expressing NK-cell markers. TCRdb re-called the 5' RACE reads and shows each CDR3 protein once, DNA omitted. This table lists about half a million distinct CDR3 sequences. The material sequenced was blood T cells: a sorted CD56 or NKG2C T cell subset, CD4+ or CD8+ T cells, or bulk PBMC T cells (not recorded which). The receptors shown here come from a woman aged 50 to 60 in good health. CDR3s include the opening cysteine and the closing phenylalanine or tryptophan. Each record gives: J gene, V gene, CDR3 protein.

>TRBJ2-3|TRBV12-3/TRBV12-4
CASSLQGRITDTQYF
>TRBJ2-2|TRBV7-2
CASSLGSLAGELFF
>TRBJ2-7|TRBV10-1
CASSGGLPSSYEQYF
>TRBJ2-3|TRBV20-1
CSARPSGRALTDTQYF
>TRBJ2-1|TRBV6-2/TRBV6-3
CASSYIPAGGNEQFF
>TRBJ1-6|TRBV5-1
CASSLVEASNSPLHF
>TRBJ2-5|TRBV24-1
CATSEGKRETQYF
>TRBJ2-1|TRBV2
CASSVLSYNEQFF
>TRBJ2-6|TRBV5-1
CASGTGTPALGANVLTF
>TRBJ2-1|TRBV24-1
CATSVAGGGEQFF
>TRBJ2-3|TRBV10-3
CAISGGGPGDTQYF
>TRBJ1-5|TRBV20-1
CSARQQGPINRNQPQHF
>TRBJ2-1|TRBV20-1
CSAIPTSRAYNEQFF
>TRBJ2-4|TRBV4-1
CASSQGTSARDIQYF
>TRBJ1-3|TRBV11-2
CASSLQVSNTIYF
>TRBJ2-7|TRBV2
CASRQSYEQYF
>TRBJ1-3|TRBV7-9
CASTKRLRGSGNTIYF
>TRBJ2-2|TRBV12-3/TRBV12-4
CASSLTGGGTGELFF
>TRBJ2-1|TRBV9
CASSVTNPSGILDNEQFF
>TRBJ2-1|TRBV10-1
CASRAPRTGDNEQFF
>TRBJ2-5|TRBV11-2
CASSFPGRAQYF
>TRBJ2-5|TRBV20-1
CSARGLIKETQYF
>TRBJ2-1|TRBV29-1
CSVAYRGDNEQFF
>TRBJ2-3|TRBV12-3/TRBV12-4
CASSLEAETDTQYF
>TRBJ1-3|TRBV5-5
CASSLAPVDTIYF
>TRBJ2-3|TRBV19
CATSDGRGQGSDTQYF
>TRBJ2-1|TRBV4-1
CASSHPTGNEQFF
>TRBJ2-3|TRBV27
CASRGMWTDTQYF
>TRBJ2-7|TRBV7-2
CASSPQGLEGYEQYF
>TRBJ2-2|TRBV20-1
CSASARLAGAAGELFF
>TRBJ2-6|TRBV5-5
CASSLVGRGANVLTF
>TRBJ2-1|TRBV5-1
CASSLEGQRTNEQFF
>TRBJ2-5|TRBV12-3/TRBV12-4
CASSFQGMRETQYF
>TRBJ2-1|TRBV18
CASSLQQISYNEQFF
>TRBJ2-1|TRBV20-1
CSARSLFGRHYNEQFF
>TRBJ2-3|TRBV6-6
CASSRAGANKDTQYF
>TRBJ2-2|TRBV24-1
CATSAGWVAGATGELFF
>TRBJ2-1|TRBV4-2
CASSQAATGVEQFF
>TRBJ2-7|TRBV29-1
CSGGQGGGNEQYF
>TRBJ1-5|TRBV7-9
CASSPGPPGNQPQHF
>TRBJ2-1|TRBV25-1
CASSEPRGFYNEQFF
>TRBJ2-5|TRBV5-1
CASSLESGQETQYF
>TRBJ2-2|TRBV5-1
CASSLGTFRSAGELFF
>TRBJ2-3|TRBV10-2
CASSYGASGTDTQYF
>TRBJ2-1|TRBV2
CASSGGVGASYNEQFF
>TRBJ2-7|TRBV27
CASGVIRLAGYTYEQYF
>TRBJ2-3|TRBV4-1
CASSHPARSTDTQYF
>TRBJ2-1|TRBV5-1
CASSQGTGRYGYGEQFF
>TRBJ2-1|TRBV20-1
CSARERRGWTNEQFF
>TRBJ2-5|TRBV24-1
CATSDFGDRGYQETQYF
>TRBJ1-2|TRBV5-1
CASSKTGAYGYTF